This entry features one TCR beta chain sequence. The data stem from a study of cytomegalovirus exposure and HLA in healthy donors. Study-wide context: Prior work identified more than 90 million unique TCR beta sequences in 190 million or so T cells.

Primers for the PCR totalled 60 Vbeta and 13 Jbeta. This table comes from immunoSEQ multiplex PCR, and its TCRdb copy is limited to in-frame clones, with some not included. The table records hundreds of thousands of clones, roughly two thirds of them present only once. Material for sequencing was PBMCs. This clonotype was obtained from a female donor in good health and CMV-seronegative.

For the CDR3, the DNA is TGTGCCAGCAGGGGACAGGGCGAAAGCTCCTACAATGAGCAGTTCTTC. Encoded protein: CASRGQGESSYNEQFF. The chain recombines TRBV27 with TRBJ2-1; TRBD1 matches 9 bases. V lost 6 bases and J lost 0; bases outside the gene matches: 6. The germline gives CDR1 MNHEY, CDR2 SMNVEV (reference sequence). This CDR3 spans 16 amino acids.